Listed below are T cell receptor beta chains from one sample, sequenced in a study of blood T cell repertoires in COVID-19. The method was immunoSEQ multiplex PCR; TCRdb's version includes in-frame clones alone and lacks a portion of them. The sample records over 85,000 clones, around 73% being singletons. Sequences were obtained from peripheral blood. These receptors came from a man aged 55 to 70 with active or convalescent COVID-19. CDR3s include the opening cysteine and the closing phenylalanine or tryptophan. D genes are given only for firm matches. Size is omitted from some rows. Given values are once, few, many or a class for expanded clones.

V,D,size,J,CDR3,DNA
TRBV9,-,many,TRBJ2-3,CASSVAKDRGCF,TGTGCCAGCAGCGTAGCTAAAGATCGAGGTTGTTTT
TRBV18,TRBD2,-,TRBJ2-5,CASSPEILAGGPETQYF,TGTGCCAGCTCACCCGAGATACTAGCGGGAGGGCCGGAGACCCAGTACTTC
TRBV5-1,TRBD2,-,TRBJ2-1,CASSPLTSERYNEQFF,TGCGCCAGCAGCCCCCTGACTAGCGAAAGGTACAATGAGCAGTTCTTC
TRBV18,-,-,TRBJ1-6,CASSPAGDNSPLHF,TGTGCCAGCTCACCGGCAGGGGACAATTCACCCCTCCACTTT
TRBV11-2,-,few,TRBJ1-6,CASSLTAVNNSPLHF,TGTGCCAGCAGCTTAACAGCTGTGAATAATTCACCCCTCCACTTT
TRBV7-2,TRBD1,-,TRBJ2-2,CASSFLVGQGNTGELFF,TGTGCCAGCAGCTTCCTCGTGGGACAGGGGAACACCGGGGAGCTGTTTTTT
TRBV5-6,TRBD1,-,TRBJ1-4,CASSLVTGEGEKLFF,TGTGCCAGCAGCTTGGTGACAGGGGAGGGAGAAAAACTGTTTTTT
TRBV28,-,-,TRBJ1-6,CASSLTGVRNSPLHF,TGTGCCAGCAGTTTAACCGGGGTGCGGAATTCACCCCTCCACTTT
TRBV5-6,TRBD1,once,TRBJ1-6,CASSFGTDNSPLHF,TGTGCCAGCAGTTTCGGGACAGATAATTCACCCCTCCACTTT
TRBV7-6,-,few,TRBJ2-1,CASSPTGGHYNEQFF,TGTGCCAGCAGCCCCACTGGGGGACACTACAATGAGCAGTTCTTC
TRBV5-1,-,-,TRBJ2-2,CASSLRQTNTGELFF,TGCGCCAGCAGCTTGCGCCAGACGAACACCGGGGAGCTGTTTTTT
TRBV14,-,-,TRBJ2-7,CASSQTGNAGDEQYF,TGTGCCAGCAGCCAAACCGGGAACGCAGGCGACGAGCAGTACTTC
TRBV18,TRBD1,-,TRBJ1-2,CASSRQGEGYTF,TGTGCCAGCTCACGACAGGGGGAAGGCTACACCTTC
TRBV20-1,-,few,TRBJ2-1,CSASPRSSYNEQFF,TGCAGTGCTAGTCCCCGGAGCTCCTACAATGAGCAGTTCTTC
TRBV10-3,TRBD2,once,TRBJ2-1,CAISAISGSGVNEQFF,TGTGCCATCAGTGCCATTAGCGGGAGCGGGGTCAATGAGCAGTTCTTC
TRBV12-3/TRBV12-4,-,-,TRBJ2-1,CASSFSSYNEQFF,TGTGCCAGCAGTTTTTCTTCGTACAATGAGCAGTTCTTC
TRBV19,-,-,TRBJ1-1,CASSLQTMNTEAFF,TGTGCCAGTAGTTTACAGACGATGAACACTGAAGCTTTCTTT
TRBV19,-,-,TRBJ2-1,CASSIPGAPYNEQFF,TGTGCCAGTAGTATCCCGGGAGCCCCCTACAATGAGCAGTTCTTC
TRBV12-3/TRBV12-4,-,-,TRBJ2-7,CASSLQGDYEQYF,TGTGCCAGCAGTTTACAGGGCGACTACGAGCAGTACTTC
TRBV10-3,TRBD1,-,TRBJ1-4,CAISDQGQRNEKLFF,TGTGCCATCAGCGACCAGGGACAGCGGAATGAAAAACTGTTTTTT
TRBV2,-,-,TRBJ1-1,CASTWGRGNTEAFF,TGTGCCAGCACGTGGGGGCGAGGGAACACTGAAGCTTTCTTT
TRBV7-9,TRBD1,-,TRBJ1-2,CASSLKGQGAGGYTF,TGTGCCAGCAGCTTAAAAGGACAGGGGGCGGGAGGCTACACCTTC
TRBV7-2,-,-,TRBJ2-2,CATGQGLNTGELFF,TGTGCCACCGGCCAGGGTTTAAACACCGGGGAGCTGTTTTTT
TRBV2,-,-,TRBJ2-7,CASTHRDPNEQYF,TGTGCCAGCACACACAGGGATCCCAACGAGCAGTACTTC
TRBV28,TRBD1,-,TRBJ1-2,CASSLGQGYGYTF,TGTGCCAGCAGTTTGGGACAGGGATATGGCTACACCTTC
TRBV2,-,few,TRBJ1-5,CASSLGDWAGQPQHF,TGTGCCAGCAGCCTGGGGGATTGGGCGGGACAGCCCCAGCATTTT
TRBV5-1,TRBD2,-,TRBJ2-5,CATGLAPQETQYF,TGCGCCACCGGACTAGCGCCCCAAGAGACCCAGTACTTC
TRBV7-9,-,-,TRBJ2-7,CASSITGREQYF,TGTGCCAGCAGCATCACAGGGAGAGAGCAGTACTTC
TRBV19,-,-,TRBJ1-5,CASSIVGQGQPQHF,TGTGCCAGTAGTATTGTGGGGCAGGGTCAGCCCCAGCATTTT
TRBV19,-,-,TRBJ2-2,CARGRGAVF,TGTGCCAGGGGCCGGGGAGCTGTTTTT
TRBV10-3,-,-,TRBJ1-2,CAISPNANRVGYTF,TGTGCCATCAGCCCCAACGCCAACAGGGTTGGCTACACCTTC
TRBV28,TRBD1,-,TRBJ2-4,CASSRGPENIQYF,TGTGCCAGCAGTAGGGGGCCGGAAAACATTCAGTACTTC
TRBV6-1,-,-,TRBJ2-5,CASSETNQGRETQYF,TGTGCCAGCAGTGAAACGAACCAGGGTCGGGAGACCCAGTACTTC
TRBV18,-,few,TRBJ2-1,CASSPPVGSDHSYNEQFF,TGTGCCAGCTCACCACCGGTGGGTAGCGACCACTCCTACAATGAGCAGTTCTTC
TRBV27,-,-,TRBJ1-1,CASSRTENTEAFF,TGTGCCAGCAGCAGGACAGAAAACACTGAAGCTTTCTTT
TRBV5-1,-,-,TRBJ2-4,CASSLSQGGRDIQYF,TGCGCCAGCAGCTTGTCCCAGGGGGGTCGAGACATTCAGTACTTC
TRBV11-2,-,-,TRBJ2-7,CASGGWYEQYF,TGTGCCAGCGGCGGGTGGTACGAGCAGTACTTC
TRBV5-4,TRBD2,-,TRBJ2-2,CASSSSGRLETGELFF,TGTGCCAGCAGCTCAAGCGGGAGATTGGAAACCGGGGAGCTGTTTTTT
TRBV11-3,TRBD2,-,TRBJ2-1,CASSPDGGLAGEGNEQFF,TGTGCCAGCAGCCCGGACGGTGGACTAGCGGGAGAAGGGAATGAGCAGTTCTTC
TRBV3-1/TRBV3-2,TRBD2,-,TRBJ2-1,CASRLGTSGPGSYNEQFF,TGTGCCAGCAGACTCGGGACTAGCGGGCCCGGCTCCTACAATGAGCAGTTCTTC
TRBV28,TRBD1,-,TRBJ1-5,CASSPHGTGINQPQHF,TGTGCCAGCAGTCCCCATGGGACAGGAATTAATCAGCCCCAGCATTTT
TRBV29-1,-,-,TRBJ1-1,CSVNRVNTEAFF,TGCAGCGTTAACAGGGTAAACACTGAAGCTTTCTTT
TRBV2,TRBD2,few,TRBJ2-3,CASSERTSGTDTQYF,TGTGCCAGCAGTGAGAGGACTAGCGGGACAGATACGCAGTATTTT
TRBV25-1,-,-,TRBJ1-1,CASSESAQPNTEAFF,TGTGCCAGCAGTGAATCCGCACAGCCGAACACTGAAGCTTTCTTT
TRBV19,-,once,TRBJ1-2,CASSIGYGYTF,TGTGCCAGTAGTATCGGTTATGGCTACACCTTC
TRBV9,TRBD2,-,TRBJ2-3,CASSVASGTTDTQYF,TGTGCCAGCAGCGTAGCTAGCGGGACCACAGATACGCAGTATTTT
TRBV29-1,TRBD2,-,TRBJ2-3,CSVRLAGENTDTQYF,TGCAGCGTTCGACTAGCGGGAGAGAACACAGATACGCAGTATTTT
TRBV7-2,-,-,TRBJ1-2,CASSFPDINGYTF,TGTGCCAGCAGCTTCCCGGACATTAATGGCTACACCTTC
TRBV27,TRBD2,-,TRBJ2-3,CASSSPGLAGITDTQYF,TGTGCCAGCAGTTCTCCGGGACTAGCGGGAATAACAGATACGCAGTATTTT
TRBV5-1,-,-,TRBJ2-3,CASSLTASGLTDTQYF,TGCGCCAGCAGCTTAACGGCCAGCGGCCTCACAGATACGCAGTATTTT